The 27 T cell receptor beta chains in this list originate from one sample, sequenced in a study of blood T cell repertoires in COVID-19. The assay was immunoSEQ multiplex PCR, and TCRdb's table has in-frame clones only and misses some. The table records under 250,000 clones, about 93% of them present only once. Sequencing was carried out using peripheral blood. The receptor source for this set is a man aged 60 to 75 with COVID-19, enrolled during active disease.

V and J are TRBV19 and TRBJ2-2, with D possibly matching TRBD1 (6 bases). The CDR3 is 13 amino acids. Per germline, CDR1 LNHDA and CDR2 SQIVND (reference sequence). V lost 9 bases, J lost 2 bases, and 10 bases lay in between. CDR3 sequence reads: CASPGQNTGELFF. The CDR3 bases are TGTGCCAGCCCGGGACAAAACACCGGGGAGCTGTTTTTT.

In DNA, the CDR3 is TGTGCCAGCAGCTTGGCGGGGGACCATAATTCACCCCTCCACTTT. It yields the protein CASSLAGDHNSPLHF. This chain joins TRBV5-4 and TRBJ1-6; the D gene is possibly TRBD1 (5 bases). The V end was cut by 0 bases, the J end by 5 bases, with 9 bases between. The CDR3 covers 15 residues. The germline V gene has CDR1 SGHNT and CDR2 YYREEE (reference sequence).

The chain employs TRBV14 and TRBJ1-2; 9 nucleotides line up with TRBD1. The CDR3 spans 15 residues. Germline-derived CDR1 and CDR2 are SGHDN and FVKESK. V lost 4 bases, J lost 4 bases, and 7 bases stayed unmatched. DNA for the CDR3: TGTGCCAGCAGCCCTGGACAGGGGATGTCCTATGGCTACACCTTC. Its translation is CASSPGQGMSYGYTF.

V is TRBV7-5 and J is TRBJ1-2; the D segment call TRBD1 is taken from the table without a DNA check. TRBV7-5 counts as a pseudogene. CDR3 length: 15 amino acids. The CDR3 protein is CARSDHRGLIYGYTF. The CDR3 nucleotides are TGTGCCAGAAGCGACCACAGGGGGCTGATCTATGGCTACACCTTC.

Here the CDR3 reads CAWENSIINNEQFF. DNA of the CDR3: TGTGCCTGGGAAAACAGCATAATAAACAATGAGCAGTTCTTC. V usage is TRBV30 and J usage is TRBJ2-1, with D hard to call. V was cut by 5 bases and J by 5 bases, with 16 bases left in between. Germline V gene sequence: CDR1 GTSNPN, CDR2 SVGIG (reference sequence). The CDR3 is made up of 14 amino acids.

This rearrangement joins TRBV20-1 to TRBJ1-6; D uncertain. V was pared by 4 bases and J by 13 bases, with 8 bases between. Germline V lookup: CDR1 DFQATT, CDR2 SNEGSKA (reference sequence). The CDR3 contains 10 residues. CDR3 protein: CSATGGPLHF. The CDR3 DNA sequence: TGCAGTGCTACAGGTGGGCCCCTCCACTTT.

This clone came up once. The chain combines TRBV7-2 with TRBJ2-7; tentatively, D is TRBD2 (6 bases). CDR1 and CDR2 (germline): SGHTA, FQGNSA. CDR3 length: 14 amino acids. V shed 0 bases and J shed 2 bases, with 8 bases lying between them. The CDR3 sequence: CASSLAGGTYEQYF. Written as DNA, the CDR3 is TGTGCCAGCAGCTTAGCGGGGGGTACCTACGAGCAGTACTTC.

The chain employs TRBV7-9 and TRBJ2-7, with D hard to call. Per the germline V gene, CDR1 is SEHNR and CDR2 is FQNEAQ (reference sequence). V dropped 4 bases and J dropped 3 bases, with 10 bases sitting between them. CDR3 length: 13 amino acids. The CDR3 DNA is TGTGCCAGCAGCTACGTGAGCAACTACGAGCAGTACTTC. It yields the protein CASSYVSNYEQYF.

This rearrangement joins TRBV30 to TRBJ1-2; D not resolved. This CDR3 has 13 amino acids. Germline values: CDR1 GTSNPN, CDR2 SVGIG (reference sequence). The ends were cut back, 2 bases at V and 1 base at J, with 8 bases in the middle. The CDR3 region is CAWSSSLNYGYTF. The CDR3 nucleotides are TGTGCCTGGAGTAGTAGCCTTAACTATGGCTACACCTTC.

The chain links TRBV28 to TRBJ2-7; D might be TRBD2 (6 bases). The germline V gene has CDR1 MDHEN and CDR2 SYDVKM. V shed 7 bases and J shed 3 bases, with 22 bases lying between them. The CDR3 length is 16 residues. The DNA for the CDR3 is TGTGCCAGCATTAAGGGAGGAGGCGGCGTCGACTACGAGCAGTACTTC. It codes for CASIKGGGGVDYEQYF.

This rearrangement joins TRBV7-9 to TRBJ1-5; 12 bases align to TRBD1. The CDR3 is 16 residues long. V was clipped by 5 bases and J by 3 bases; unmatched bases: 5. The germline CDR1 and CDR2 sequences are SEHNR and FQNEAQ (reference sequence). As DNA, the CDR3 is TGTGCCAGCAGCCCCGGGACAGGGGGCGACAATCAGCCCCAGCATTTT. Protein product: CASSPGTGGDNQPQHF.

This sequence joins TRBV5-1 and TRBJ2-7, with 9 bases that match TRBD1. Trimming at V came to 4 bases and at J to 3 bases, leaving 5 bases not matched to a gene. Germline V gives CDR1 SGHRS, CDR2 YFSETQ. The CDR3 runs to 14 residues. The CDR3 loop is CASSHPDRGYEQYF. CDR3 sequence (DNA): TGCGCCAGCAGCCACCCGGACAGGGGCTACGAGCAGTACTTC.

This chain links TRBV7-2 with TRBJ1-1; TRBD1 matches at 9 bases. The CDR3 has 16 amino acids. CDR1 is SGHTA, CDR2 FQGNSA, per germline. V lost 6 bases and J lost 6; bases outside the gene matches: 14. CDR3 amino acids: CASRLEGTGRFPEAFF. CDR3 nucleotides: TGTGCCAGCAGGCTAGAAGGGACAGGGAGGTTCCCTGAAGCTTTCTTT.

V and J are TRBV6-1 and TRBJ1-6; no reliable D call. Germline-derived CDR1 and CDR2 are MNHNS and SASEGT. Trimming cost V 3 bases and J 6 bases, with 12 bases left between them. The CDR3 runs to 15 residues. The CDR3 loop is CASSDTGEGNSPLHF. DNA for the CDR3: TGTGCCAGCAGTGATACCGGGGAAGGTAATTCACCCCTCCACTTT.

The rearrangement joins TRBV18 to TRBJ2-7, with a weak D call TRBD1 (5 bases). CDR1 is KGHSH and CDR2 is LQKENI in the germline V gene. The CDR3 has 14 residues. Deletions cut 3 bases from V and 4 bases from J, with 13 bases between. CDR3 coding DNA: TGTGCCAGCTCACCTTCGGACAAGAGGTACGAGCAGTACTTC. Amino acid sequence: CASSPSDKRYEQYF. Filled out from reference TRBV18 and TRBJ2-7, the complete variable domain reads NAGVMQNPRHLVRRRGQEARLRCSPMKGHSHVYWYRQLPEEGLKFMVYLQKENIIDESGMPKERFSAEFPKEGPSILRIQQVVRGDSAAYFCASSPSDKRYEQYFGPGTRLTVT.

The rearrangement joins TRBV18 to TRBJ1-5; no reliable D call. Trimming left V 3 bases short and J 4 bases short, with 13 bases between. CDR3 size: 15 residues. Germline assignment: CDR1 KGHSH and CDR2 LQKENI. CDR3 in amino acids: CASSPPEGGNQPQHF. The CDR3 DNA sequence: TGTGCCAGCTCACCTCCAGAGGGTGGAAATCAGCCCCAGCATTTT.

The CDR3 nucleotides are TGTGCCAGCAGCTTAGGTCGGGGGGTACTGAACACCGGGGAGCTGTTTTTT. As protein: CASSLGRGVLNTGELFF. J is TRBJ2-2 and V is TRBV7-8; 7 bases align to TRBD2. The CDR3 has 17 amino acids. In germline, CDR1 is SGHVS, CDR2 FQNEAQ. Trimming cost V 1 base and J 1 base; bases outside gene matches: 6.

The rearrangement uses TRBV19 and TRBJ2-1; D perhaps matches TRBD1 (5 bases). V was cut by 4 bases and J by 7 bases, with 17 bases left in between. This CDR3 has 15 amino acids. Per germline, CDR1 LNHDA and CDR2 SQIVND (reference sequence). CDR3 region: CASSSQGTVGNEQFF. The CDR3 region has the DNA TGTGCCAGTAGTAGTCAGGGTACGGTCGGGAATGAGCAGTTCTTC. The full variable domain, its missing parts supplied by reference TRBV19 and TRBJ2-1, is DGGITQSPKYLFRKEGQNVTLSCEQNLNHDAMYWYRQDPGQGLRLIYYSQIVNDFQKGDIAEGYSVSREKKESFPLTVTSAQKNPTAFYLCASSSQGTVGNEQFFGPGTRLTVL.

The chain is built from TRBV7-9 and TRBJ1-2, with 8 bases lining up with TRBD1. CDR1 is SEHNR and CDR2 is FQNEAQ in the germline V gene (reference sequence). This CDR3 is 15 amino acids long. The V gene end was trimmed by 6 bases and the J gene end by 6 bases; junction bases not matched to a gene: 12. DNA of the CDR3: TGTGCCAGCAGTAGCTTAGGAGCGACAGGGGATGGCTACACCTTC. It codes for CASSSLGATGDGYTF.

This clone was detected only a few times. J is TRBJ1-1 and V is TRBV20-1; no definite D call. Germline V gene lookup returns CDR1 DFQATT and CDR2 SNEGSKA (reference sequence). With 5 bases removed from V and 0 bases from J, the gap between germline ends came to 4 bases. CDR3 length: 11 residues. Here the CDR3 reads CSAPVNTEAFF. The CDR3 bases are TGCAGTGCTCCAGTGAACACTGAAGCTTTCTTT.

Only a few counts were recorded for this clone. This chain joins TRBV7-3 and TRBJ2-7, with D perhaps matching TRBD2 (5 bases). V lost 2 bases to trimming and J lost 3 bases, with 14 bases between them. Germline V lookup: CDR1 SGHTA, CDR2 FQGTGA. The CDR3 runs to 15 residues. The CDR3 sequence: CASSLVASSYYEQYF. CDR3 in DNA: TGTGCCAGCAGCTTAGTGGCTAGCAGTTACTACGAGCAGTACTTC.

The V call is TRBV29-1, the J call TRBJ2-5; the D gene is possibly TRBD1 (6 bases). The CDR3 has 13 residues. The V end lost 2 bases, the J end lost 4 bases, and 11 bases lay between the germline ends. Germline CDR1 reads SQVTM; CDR2 reads ANQGSEA. The CDR3 sequence: CSVENTGRETQYF. The CDR3 DNA follows: TGCAGCGTTGAAAATACAGGGCGAGAGACCCAGTACTTC.

The chain carries TRBV15 and TRBJ1-5; 8 bases fit TRBD1. The CDR3 runs 15 residues. The V and J ends lost 6 bases and 1 base, in that order; junction bases with no gene match: 5. The germline CDR1 and CDR2 sequences are LNHNV and YYDKDF (reference sequence). This chain's CDR3 is CATRAGGSSNQPQHF. The DNA for the CDR3 is TGTGCCACCAGGGCAGGGGGCTCGAGCAATCAGCCCCAGCATTTT.

This chain uses TRBV18 with TRBJ1-2; the D gene is possibly TRBD1 (6 bases). The CDR3 runs 16 residues. The V gene's germline CDR1 is KGHSH and CDR2 LQKENI. V was pared by 4 bases and J by 7 bases, with 22 bases between. The CDR3 protein is CASSQNLDRSSGGYTF. The CDR3 coding sequence is TGTGCCAGCTCACAAAACCTGGACAGATCTTCTGGTGGCTACACCTTC.

The J gene is TRBJ2-3, the V gene TRBV9; D possibly corresponds to TRBD1 (7 bases). The V end was cut by 2 bases, the J end by 0 bases, with 10 bases between. The length of the CDR3 is 15 residues. Per the germline V gene, CDR1 is SGDLS and CDR2 is YYNGEE. CDR3 residues: CASSVTGTSTDTQYF. The DNA for the CDR3 is TGTGCCAGCAGCGTGACAGGGACTAGCACAGATACGCAGTATTTT.

This clone appeared a single time. V usage is TRBV28 and J usage is TRBJ1-4, with TRBD1 identical over 11 bases. The germline V gene has CDR1 MDHEN and CDR2 SYDVKM. With 1 base clipped from V and 14 bases from J, the junction kept 12 bases outside the gene matches. The CDR3 totals 16 residues. The CDR3 protein is CASSLSWTGGKGGLFF. In nucleotides, the CDR3 is TGTGCCAGCAGTTTATCTTGGACAGGGGGCAAAGGGGGGCTGTTTTTT.

The chain is built from TRBV29-1 and TRBJ1-2; D gene unclear. CDR1 is SQVTM and CDR2 is ANQGSEA in the germline V gene. V lost 0 bases, J lost 4 bases, and 21 bases lay in between. The CDR3 runs to 17 residues. The CDR3 spells CSVEDQILLTGSYGYTF. CDR3 in DNA: TGCAGCGTTGAAGATCAAATTCTATTGACGGGAAGCTATGGCTACACCTTC.